Each of the 24 T cell receptor beta chains below was sequenced from the same sample in a study of blood T cell repertoires in COVID-19 (dated by TCRdb to about 2020). To prepare the library, the immunoSEQ multiplex PCR assay was applied. TCRdb's version of the immuneACCESS table is confined to in-frame rearrangements and falls short of the full clone set. An unresolved V gene accounts for under half of the shortfall where checked; the remainder is of unknown origin. The sample data list more than 150,000 clones, and around nine tenths of these were observed just once. In total, the top ten clones hold about 3% of the sample. The sequenced sample was peripheral blood. The receptors shown here come from a man between 40 and 49 years old with active or convalescent COVID-19.

This chain uses TRBV27 with TRBJ2-3, with 8 bases matching TRBD1. CDR3 length equals 16 residues. J lost 3 bases, V lost 0 bases, and 5 bases had no gene match. In germline, CDR1 is MNHEY, CDR2 SMNVEV (reference sequence). CDR3 sequence reads: CASSLSNRGTTDTQYF. In DNA, the CDR3 is TGTGCCAGCAGTTTATCGAACAGGGGGACAACAGATACGCAGTATTTT.

The chain links TRBV11-2 to TRBJ2-5; TRBD1 might be the D (6 bases). Germline CDR1 reads SGHAT; CDR2 reads FQNNGV. Trimming removed 2 bases from V and 4 bases from J, with 14 bases in between. The CDR3 runs 15 residues. CDR3 protein: CASSLQTGRRETQYF. The DNA for the CDR3 is TGTGCCAGCAGCTTACAAACAGGGAGACGAGAGACCCAGTACTTC.

There are many counts of this clone. This chain joins TRBV6-6 and TRBJ2-1; D gene unclear. Germline V gene data show CDR1 as MNHNY and CDR2 as SVGAGI (reference sequence). This CDR3 has 12 amino acids. V was clipped by 6 bases and J by 3 bases, with 6 bases between them. The CDR3 loop is CASSLIYNEQFF. Here the CDR3 DNA reads TGTGCCAGCAGCCTTATCTACAATGAGCAGTTCTTC.

The J gene is TRBJ2-5, the V gene TRBV27; TRBD1 matches 9 bases. From germline, CDR1 is MNHEY and CDR2 SMNVEV (reference sequence). The length of the CDR3 is 15 residues. Trimming took 3 bases from V and 5 from J; bases not matched to a gene: 7. CDR3 sequence (DNA): TGTGCCAGCAGTTTTGTCGGACAGGGGATGGAGACCCAGTACTTC. It is translated as CASSFVGQGMETQYF.

The V gene is TRBV28, the J gene TRBJ1-4; 12 nucleotides align to TRBD1. The V gene end was trimmed by 5 bases and the J gene end by 11 bases; junction bases not matched to a gene: 6. Per the germline V gene, CDR1 is MDHEN and CDR2 is SYDVKM. This CDR3 is 14 amino acids long. The CDR3 nucleotides are TGTGCCAGCAGTCCGGGACAGGGGGCAGGTAAACTGTTTTTT. Protein: CASSPGQGAGKLFF.

The chain joins TRBV13 to TRBJ1-6; tentatively, D is TRBD1 (5 bases). V was cut by 0 bases and J by 0 bases, with 12 bases left in between. The CDR3 is made up of 18 amino acids. CDR1 PRHDT and CDR2 FYEKMQ come from the germline V gene (reference sequence). In DNA, the CDR3 is TGTGCCAGCAGCTTAGGCCTGGGGGACTACTCCTATAATTCACCCCTCCACTTT. It is translated as CASSLGLGDYSYNSPLHF.

The chain's CDR3 is CAISGDRGNTEAFF. DNA for the CDR3: TGTGCCATCAGTGGAGACAGGGGGAACACTGAAGCTTTCTTT. This chain connects TRBV10-3 to TRBJ1-1, with TRBD1 matching 8 bases. The J segment lost 1 base and the V segment lost 4 bases, leaving 2 bases of the junction unmatched. The CDR3 is 14 amino acids. The germline gives CDR1 ENHRY, CDR2 SYGVKD.

This chain uses TRBV14 with TRBJ2-1; D unresolved. CDR3 length: 14 amino acids. Looked up from germline, CDR1 is SGHDN and CDR2 is FVKESK. Trimming left V 1 base short and J 9 bases short, with 13 bases between. Here the CDR3 DNA reads TGTGCCAGCAGCCAAGTCTACCTGACGGGTGAGCAGTTCTTC. It specifies CASSQVYLTGEQFF.

The chain carries TRBV19 and TRBJ1-5, with TRBD1 matching 11 bases. With V trimmed by 7 bases and J by 6 bases, 23 bases remained unmatched. The germline V gene encodes CDR1 LNHDA and CDR2 SQIVND (reference sequence). CDR3 length equals 20 residues. The CDR3 DNA reads as TGTGCCAGTAAGGGGGGACAGGGGGATTGGCAGGGGCTATTTCTTCAGCCCCAGCATTTT. Residues: CASKGGQGDWQGLFLQPQHF.

The chain combines TRBV21-1 with TRBJ1-2. TRBV21-1 is marked as a pseudogene. The CDR3 length is 16 residues. The CDR3 nucleotides read TGTGCCAGCAGCAAAGCGCGGTCGAAGCAGAACTATGGCTACACCTTC. This codes for CASSKARSKQNYGYTF.

This chain joins TRBV21-1 and TRBJ1-2; the table gives TRBD1 as D, unverified against the DNA. TRBV21-1 is recorded as a pseudogene. CDR3 length: 14 residues. CDR3 bases: TGTGCCAGCAGCAAAGTTTATGGGCACTATGGCTACACCTTC. It translates to CASSKVYGHYGYTF.

V gene TRBV7-2 combines with J gene TRBJ2-3, with TRBD2 matching over 16 bases. J gave up 6 bases and V 4 bases, and 10 bases lay outside the gene matches. CDR1 and CDR2 (germline): SGHTA, FQGNSA. CDR3 length: 18 amino acids. The DNA for the CDR3 is TGTGCCAGCAGCTCCCTCGGGACTAGCGGGGGGGTGGGCGATACGCAGTATTTT. Translation: CASSSLGTSGGVGDTQYF.

The chain combines TRBV4-1 with TRBJ2-2; possible D gene TRBD2, 5 bases. Germline loops: CDR1 MGHRA, CDR2 YSYEKL. The germline V and J ends were trimmed by 0 bases and 7 bases, with 6 bases remaining between them. There are 13 residues in the CDR3. The CDR3 spells CASSQDRGGELFF. CDR3 in DNA: TGCGCCAGCAGCCAAGATCGGGGCGGGGAGCTGTTTTTT.

The chain recombines TRBV7-2 with TRBJ2-3; D not resolved. In germline, CDR1 is SGHTA, CDR2 FQGNSA. The V end was cut by 2 bases, the J end by 2 bases, with 8 bases between. This CDR3 spans 14 amino acids. Here the CDR3 reads CASSLWADTDTQYF. DNA for the CDR3: TGTGCCAGCAGCTTATGGGCAGACACAGATACGCAGTATTTT.

The chain carries TRBV18 and TRBJ2-7; D unclear. Per germline, CDR1 KGHSH and CDR2 LQKENI. The CDR3 has 13 amino acids. Trimming shortened V by 6 bases and J by 6 bases, and 15 bases separated the two germline ends. The CDR3 region has the DNA TGTGCCAGCTCCCCCCCGAGTCACCTCGAGCAGTACTTC. This sequence encodes CASSPPSHLEQYF. The full variable domain, its missing parts supplied by reference TRBV18 and TRBJ2-7, is NAGVMQNPRHLVRRRGQEARLRCSPMKGHSHVYWYRQLPEEGLKFMVYLQKENIIDESGMPKERFSAEFPKEGPSILRIQQVVRGDSAAYFCASSPPSHLEQYFGPGTRLTVT.

This sequence joins TRBV5-1 and TRBJ2-5, with D possibly matching TRBD1 (5 bases). Germline lookup yields CDR1 SGHRS and CDR2 YFSETQ. CDR3 size: 15 residues. Trimming cost V 3 bases and J 2 bases, with 14 bases left between them. CDR3 amino acids: CASSSQGALQETQYF. The CDR3 DNA reads TGCGCCAGCAGCTCCCAAGGGGCCCTTCAAGAGACCCAGTACTTC.

The V gene is TRBV4-1, the J gene TRBJ2-1, with 9 nucleotides matching TRBD2. V shed 3 bases, J shed 1 base, and the junction held 7 bases outside the gene matches. Looked up from germline, CDR1 is MGHRA and CDR2 is YSYEKL. The CDR3 contains 17 residues. The chain's CDR3 is CASSHEISGGSYNEQFF. The CDR3 DNA sequence: TGCGCCAGCAGCCACGAGATCAGCGGGGGGTCCTACAATGAGCAGTTCTTC.

The sample holds a few counts of this clone. V and J are TRBV19 and TRBJ2-2, with D tentatively TRBD1 (6 bases). The V and J ends lost 1 base and 2 bases respectively, with 11 bases between them. From germline, CDR1 is LNHDA and CDR2 SQIVND (reference sequence). The CDR3 loop spans 16 amino acids. The CDR3 loop is CASSIASGVNTGELFF. For the CDR3, the DNA is TGTGCCAGTAGTATAGCCTCAGGGGTTAACACCGGGGAGCTGTTTTTT. The full variable domain, completed using reference TRBV19 and TRBJ2-2, is DGGITQSPKYLFRKEGQNVTLSCEQNLNHDAMYWYRQDPGQGLRLIYYSQIVNDFQKGDIAEGYSVSREKKESFPLTVTSAQKNPTAFYLCASSIASGVNTGELFFGEGSRLTVL.

The rearrangement joins TRBV9 to TRBJ1-5, with 10 positions matching TRBD1. The CDR3 has 15 amino acids. CDR1 SGDLS and CDR2 YYNGEE come from the germline V gene. The junction had 5 bases not matched to a gene; V was cut back by 4 bases and J by 4 bases. The CDR3 nucleotides are TGTGCCAGCAGCCCGGGACAGGGGAGTAATCAGCCCCAGCATTTT. Translated: CASSPGQGSNQPQHF.

The chain employs TRBV5-4 and TRBJ2-7; 16 bases are a match to TRBD2. Germline V lookup: CDR1 SGHNT, CDR2 YYREEE (reference sequence). The CDR3 sequence is 17 residues long. The trim removed 4 bases at V and 5 bases at J, leaving 9 bases unmatched. The CDR3 loop is CASSQGLAGGLIHEQYF. As DNA, the CDR3 is TGTGCCAGCAGCCAGGGACTAGCGGGGGGGCTTATCCACGAGCAGTACTTC.

The chain carries TRBV10-3 and TRBJ1-2; D is unclear. Trimming left V 4 bases short and J 2 bases short, with 14 bases between. Germline V CDR1 and CDR2: ENHRY, SYGVKD. This CDR3 is 15 amino acids long. Here the CDR3 reads CAISGAYGENYGYTF. CDR3 bases: TGTGCCATCAGTGGAGCTTACGGGGAGAACTATGGCTACACCTTC.

This chain links TRBV11-3 with TRBJ2-7; 7 nucleotides match TRBD1. Germline V gene sequence: CDR1 SGHNT, CDR2 YENEEA. The length of the CDR3 is 13 residues. V was clipped by 4 bases and J by 6 bases; unmatched bases: 6. The CDR3 DNA reads as TGTGCCAGCAGCTCCTACAGGGGCGCCGAGCAGTACTTC. Its translation: CASSSYRGAEQYF.

About this clone itself: Other DNA sequences from this sample encode an identical CDR3 as well. The CDR3 region is CASSPRTVSYEQYF. In nucleotides, the CDR3 is TGTGCCAGCAGTCCCCGGACAGTCTCCTACGAGCAGTACTTC. The chain is built from TRBV2 and TRBJ2-7, with D possibly matching TRBD1 (6 bases). Trimming removed 5 bases from V and 0 bases from J, with 11 bases in between. Germline V CDR1 and CDR2: SNHLY, FYNNEI. This CDR3 comprises 14 residues.

This rearrangement joins TRBV16 to TRBJ2-7; TRBD2 might be the D (6 bases). Trimming took off 4 bases at V and 0 bases at J, with 16 bases between the two ends. The CDR3 loop spans 16 amino acids. The germline V gene has CDR1 KGHSY and CDR2 FQNENV. CDR3 DNA: TGTGCCAGCAGCCCCAACCCCCTCGGGAGCTCCTACGAGCAGTACTTC. It codes for CASSPNPLGSSYEQYF.